The rows below give T cell receptor beta chains drawn from one sample of a study of vaccination and CD4 T cells after COVID-19. These receptors have no identified antigens. MiXCR was run by TCRdb on the PCR reads, yielding one entry per CDR3 protein. The sample lists about 12,000 distinct CDR3 sequences; around 50% were seen once. Sequencing was carried out using CD4+ T cells from blood, cultured in vitro. The receptor source for this set is a human donor who had recovered from COVID-19. The CDR3 runs from the conserved cysteine through the conserved F or W.

TRBV11-3,TRBJ1-1,CASSLGKGPVVEAFF
TRBV30,TRBJ1-5,CAWSASLEGQPQHF
TRBV6-5,TRBJ2-1,CASSYGGLAGVEQFF
TRBV27,TRBJ1-3,CASRPAGAGNTIYF
TRBV6-1,TRBJ1-2,CASRTDRGVYGYTF
TRBV7-3,TRBJ2-3,CASSLGDGTDTQYF
TRBV12-3/TRBV12-4,TRBJ1-2,CASSLGADYYGYTF
TRBV7-9,TRBJ2-7,CASSPSQHASYEQYF
TRBV25-1,TRBJ2-5,CASSETGGKETQYF
TRBV7-2,TRBJ1-6,CASSLGTGSPLHF
TRBV28,TRBJ2-1,CASREENEQFF
TRBV20-1,TRBJ1-6,CSATGSGGSPLHF
TRBV6-5,TRBJ2-5,CASSLGLAGPGETQYF
TRBV7-9,TRBJ1-3,CASSLGVAGNTIYF
TRBV5-1,TRBJ1-1,CASSLPGGTEAFF
TRBV19,TRBJ2-5,CASSISRDTWETQYF
TRBV7-2,TRBJ1-2,CASSLAREHYGYTF
TRBV20-1,TRBJ1-1,CSATGATEAFF
TRBV7-2,TRBJ1-3,CASSPRHPSSGFSGNTIYF
TRBV12-5,TRBJ2-1,CASGLPESSYNEQFF
TRBV11-2,TRBJ2-5,CASSRRTGQSQETQYF
TRBV2,TRBJ1-2,CASSRDRGGYTF
TRBV27,TRBJ2-4,CASSSGALAKNIQYF